What follows are 2 T cell receptor beta chains derived from one specimen sequenced in a study of blood T cell repertoires in COVID-19. Sequencing used immunoSEQ multiplex PCR; TCRdb keeps in-frame clones, though not all of them. The sample consists of 65,000 to 80,000 clones, 86% of them appearing once. The sequenced sample was peripheral blood. These receptors were taken from a man at least 80 years old in a cohort sampled during active COVID-19.

This clone was seen only a few times. The V and J genes are TRBV3-1 (or the pseudogene TRBV3-2) and TRBJ2-2; no definite D call. Trimming took off 3 bases at V and 0 bases at J, with 11 bases between the two ends. Germline lookup yields CDR1 LGHDT and CDR2 YNNKEL (reference sequence). The CDR3 consists of 16 residues. The CDR3 coding sequence is TGTGCCAGCAGCCAGCACGGAGCTTCGAACACCGGGGAGCTGTTTTTT. This gives the protein CASSQHGASNTGELFF.

The J gene is TRBJ1-3, the V gene TRBV5-1; tentative D call: TRBD1 (6 bases). The CDR3 runs 14 residues. In germline, CDR1 is SGHRS, CDR2 YFSETQ. V was shortened by 0 bases and J by 3 bases, with 7 bases between the two germline ends. The DNA for the CDR3 is TGCGCCAGCAGCTTGGAAGGGGGTGGAAACACCATATATTTT. Protein: CASSLEGGGNTIYF. The full variable domain, rest sourced from reference TRBV5-1 and TRBJ1-3, is KAGVTQTPRYLIKTRGQQVTLSCSPISGHRSVSWYQQTPGQGLQFLFEYFSETQRNKGNFPGRFSGRQFSNSRSEMNVSTLELGDSALYLCASSLEGGGNTIYFGEGSWLTVV.